A single sample gave rise to the 25 T cell receptor beta chains below, sequenced in a study of metastatic and nonmetastatic thyroid tumors. TCRdb re-processed the PCR reads through MiXCR. The sample yields roughly 3,800 clones, around 40% seen once. Thyroid surgery was preceded by no treatment in any patient. Sequenced input: tumor tissue. These receptors all stem from a male donor with papillary thyroid cancer or a benign thyroid nodule (not recorded which). Some clones in this sample may be carry-over from other donors' samples.

This clone showed up just a few times. This chain uses TRBV6-1 with TRBJ1-6, with D possibly TRBD1 on 5 matching bases. Trimming left V 6 bases short and J 1 base short, with 10 bases between. CDR3 length: 15 amino acids. Per the germline V gene, CDR1 is MNHNS and CDR2 is SASEGT. The CDR3 is CASSPTGSYNSPLHF. The CDR3 DNA reads TGTGCCAGCAGCCCCACAGGATCCTATAATTCACCCCTCCACTTT.

The CDR3: CAFSGVNYGYTF. As DNA, the CDR3 is TGTGCCTTCTCGGGGGTGAACTATGGCTACACCTTC. The chain employs TRBV30 and TRBJ1-2, with D perhaps TRBD1 (5 bases). Trimming cost V 7 bases and J 2 bases, with 11 bases left between them. CDR3 length: 12 residues. The germline gives CDR1 GTSNPN, CDR2 SVGIG (reference sequence). Full variable domain (outside the CDR3, taken from reference TRBV30 and TRBJ1-2): SQTIHQWPATLVQPVGSPLSLECTVEGTSNPNLYWYRQAAGRGLQLLFYSVGIGQISSEVPQNLSASRPQDRQFILSSKKLLLSDSGFYLCAFSGVNYGYTFGSGTRLTVV.

This rearrangement joins TRBV27 to TRBJ2-1; 8 positions match TRBD2. J gave up 6 bases and V 4 bases, and 2 bases lay outside the gene matches. CDR3 length: 13 amino acids. CDR1 and CDR2 from the germline V gene are MNHEY and SMNVEV (reference sequence). CDR3 amino acids: CASSSGGANEQFF. CDR3 DNA: TGTGCCAGCAGTTCGGGAGGGGCCAATGAGCAGTTCTTC.

The chain joins TRBV11-2 to TRBJ2-3, with D tentatively TRBD2 (6 bases). CDR3 length equals 14 residues. V dropped 5 bases and J dropped 3 bases, with 12 bases sitting between them. CDR1 and CDR2 (germline): SGHAT, FQNNGV. CDR3 sequence (DNA): TGTGCCAGCAGCCCTCGGGACTTTACAGATACGCAGTATTTT. It yields the protein CASSPRDFTDTQYF.

CDR3 amino acids: CADDGQGAGEQYF. The CDR3 DNA sequence: TGTGCCGATGATGGGCAGGGGGCTGGCGAGCAGTACTTC. The J gene is TRBJ2-7, the V gene TRBV28, with 8 nucleotides matching TRBD1. Germline CDR1 reads MDHEN; CDR2 reads SYDVKM. V dropped 11 bases and J dropped 6; count of bases not matched to a gene: 12. The CDR3 runs 13 residues.

The CDR3 protein is CASSGQANTGELFF. The CDR3 DNA follows: TGTGCCAGCAGCGGACAGGCCAACACCGGGGAGCTGTTTTTT. The rearrangement uses TRBV6-1 and TRBJ2-2, with 7 positions matching TRBD1. Germline V lookup: CDR1 MNHNS, CDR2 SASEGT. The CDR3 runs to 14 residues. J lost 2 bases, V lost 6 bases, and 3 bases had no gene match.

By share of the sample, this clone is large. CDR3 DNA: TGTGCCAGCAGCTCCTCGGAGGGCACCTACAATGAGCAGTTCTTC. Encoded protein: CASSSSEGTYNEQFF. The chain is built from TRBV7-3 and TRBJ2-1, with TRBD2 as a possible D gene (6 bases). CDR1 and CDR2 from the germline V gene are SGHTA and FQGTGA. This CDR3 spans 15 amino acids. The germline V and J ends were trimmed by 4 bases and 2 bases, with 12 bases remaining between them.

This clone was found once. V is TRBV11-3 and J is TRBJ2-2, with 11 bases fitting TRBD1. CDR3 length equals 16 residues. The V gene's germline CDR1 is SGHNT and CDR2 YENEEA. V shed 5 bases, J shed 4 bases, and the junction held 6 bases outside the gene matches. CDR3 protein: CASSPAGTGGTGELFF. CDR3 DNA sequence: TGTGCCAGCAGCCCTGCCGGGACAGGGGGCACCGGGGAGCTGTTTTTT.

This clone was seen only a few times. The rearrangement links TRBV6-1 to TRBJ2-7; D may be TRBD1 or TRBD2 (5 bases each). V was clipped by 7 bases and J by 7 bases, with 14 bases between them. This CDR3 spans 12 amino acids. Germline V gene lookup returns CDR1 MNHNS and CDR2 SASEGT. Here the CDR3 reads CASNLWGREQYF. CDR3 bases: TGTGCCAGCAATCTGTGGGGGAGAGAGCAGTACTTC.

This chain connects TRBV6-1 to TRBJ1-5, with D unclear. CDR3 length equals 15 residues. Germline V lookup: CDR1 MNHNS, CDR2 SASEGT. V was clipped by 4 bases and J by 0 bases, with 10 bases between them. The DNA for the CDR3 is TGTGCCAGCAGTGGTTGGACGGATAGCAATCAGCCCCAGCATTTT. Its translation: CASSGWTDSNQPQHF.

This clone is categorized as medium-sized. The CDR3 here is CATSDSGQDTGELFF. CDR3 coding DNA: TGTGCCACCAGTGATTCGGGACAGGACACCGGGGAGCTGTTTTTT. This chain links TRBV24-1 with TRBJ2-2; 8 bases map to TRBD1. The J segment lost 3 bases and the V segment lost 2 bases, leaving 1 base of the junction unmatched. The CDR3 is made up of 15 amino acids. Germline V gene sequence: CDR1 KGHDR, CDR2 SFDVKD.

This clone is large within its sample. The chain carries TRBV24-1 and TRBJ2-3; weak D call: TRBD2 (7 bases). Between the trimmed V and J ends, which lost 12 bases and 3 bases, there was a span of 15 bases. CDR3 length: 13 amino acids. The germline V gene has CDR1 KGHDR and CDR2 SFDVKD. The CDR3, as DNA: TGTGCCGCGAGGGGGGGAAGTACAGATACGCAGTATTTT. This translates into CAARGGSTDTQYF.

This chain connects TRBV7-2 to TRBJ2-1; no clear D gene. CDR1 is SGHTA and CDR2 is FQGNSA in the germline V gene. The CDR3 is made up of 13 amino acids. V dropped 5 bases and J dropped 3 bases, with 8 bases sitting between them. The CDR3 protein is CASSVRFYNEQFF. The CDR3 DNA reads TGTGCCAGCAGCGTGAGATTCTACAATGAGCAGTTCTTC.

This sequence joins TRBV5-1 and TRBJ2-1; 8 bases match TRBD2. The CDR3 extends over 14 amino acids. Looked up from germline, CDR1 is SGHRS and CDR2 is YFSETQ. The J segment lost 7 bases and the V segment lost 1 base, leaving 4 bases of the junction unmatched. CDR3 nucleotides: TGCGCCAGCAGCTTGTACAGCGGGAGTAATGAGCAGTTCTTC. This translates into CASSLYSGSNEQFF.

The chain combines TRBV27 with TRBJ2-7; perhaps TRBD1 as D (5 bases). Germline V CDR1 and CDR2: MNHEY, SMNVEV (reference sequence). V was pared by 0 bases and J by 0 bases, with 6 bases between. This CDR3 has 14 amino acids. The CDR3 DNA reads TGTGCCAGCAGTTTATCGACAGCCTCCTACGAGCAGTACTTC. Translating it yields CASSLSTASYEQYF.

This chain joins TRBV20-1 and TRBJ1-1; D is ambiguous. The CDR3 contains 13 residues. Germline CDR1 is DFQATT and CDR2 is SNEGSKA (reference sequence). V was clipped by 7 bases and J by 0 bases, with 12 bases between them. DNA for the CDR3: TGCAGTGGCCCATTCATTGTGAACACTGAAGCTTTCTTT. This encodes CSGPFIVNTEAFF.

This chain joins TRBV18 and TRBJ2-2, with 8 bases identical to TRBD2. V was pared by 10 bases and J by 3 bases, with 10 bases of the junction left unmatched. Looked up from germline, CDR1 is KGHSH and CDR2 is LQKENI. This CDR3 contains 15 residues. CDR3 region: CAIPPGGGHTGELFF. DNA for the CDR3: TGTGCCATCCCCCCGGGGGGGGGACACACCGGGGAGCTGTTTTTT.

This chain connects TRBV2 to TRBJ1-2; no definite D call. V was clipped by 0 bases and J by 2 bases, with 7 bases between them. Germline CDR1 and CDR2: SNHLY and FYNNEI. This CDR3 is built from 14 residues. CDR3 amino acids: CASSEAARNYGYTF. The DNA for the CDR3 is TGTGCCAGCAGTGAAGCGGCCCGCAACTATGGCTACACCTTC.

This clone occurred a few times. The chain recombines TRBV27 with TRBJ2-3; D call uncertain. Germline lookup yields CDR1 MNHEY and CDR2 SMNVEV (reference sequence). Trimming pared 5 bases from V and 3 bases from J, leaving 3 bases between. CDR3 length: 11 amino acids. The CDR3 spells CASSNTDTQYF. The CDR3 coding sequence is TGTGCCAGCAGTAATACAGATACGCAGTATTTT.

J is TRBJ2-1 and V is TRBV27; the D is unclear. With 10 bases removed from V and 6 bases from J, the gap between germline ends came to 19 bases. There are 14 residues in the CDR3. Germline V gene sequence: CDR1 MNHEY, CDR2 SMNVEV (reference sequence). As DNA, the CDR3 is TGTGCCACTAGACCCCTGATGGTACTCAATGAGCAGTTCTTC. It yields the protein CATRPLMVLNEQFF.

The V and J genes are TRBV28 and TRBJ2-3; 10 bases are a match to TRBD2. The CDR3 extends over 17 amino acids. Trimming at V came to 5 bases and at J to 7 bases, leaving 15 bases not matched to a gene. The germline V gene has CDR1 MDHEN and CDR2 SYDVKM. The CDR3: CASSRHTSGARGHTQYF. For the CDR3, the DNA is TGTGCCAGCAGTCGCCATACTAGCGGGGCCCGAGGGCATACGCAGTATTTT. Filled out from reference TRBV28 and TRBJ2-3, the complete variable domain reads DVKVTQSSRYLVKRTGEKVFLECVQDMDHENMFWYRQDPGLGLRLIYFSYDVKMKEKGDIPEGYSVSREKKERFSLILESASTNQTSMYLCASSRHTSGARGHTQYFGPGTRLTVL.

This clone came up a few times. The V gene is TRBV28, the J gene TRBJ1-1; 10 bases agree with TRBD1. The length of the CDR3 is 14 residues. V gave up 6 bases and J gave up 4 bases; unmatched junction bases: 5. Looked up from germline, CDR1 is MDHEN and CDR2 is SYDVKM. The CDR3 DNA reads as TGTGCCAGCAGCAGGGACAGGGGACGCACTGAAGCTTTCTTT. Protein product: CASSRDRGRTEAFF.

This clone was picked up a small number of times. The chain carries TRBV28 and TRBJ1-2; D is ambiguous. Trimming pared 3 bases from V and 5 bases from J, leaving 16 bases between. The CDR3 consists of 15 residues. Germline V lookup: CDR1 MDHEN, CDR2 SYDVKM. The DNA of the CDR3 is TGTGCCAGCAGTTTCCTTGAGCAGGCGCCTTATGGCTACACCTTC. Translation gives CASSFLEQAPYGYTF.

V and J are TRBV19 and TRBJ2-2, with unresolved D. V was cut by 2 bases and J by 8 bases, with 21 bases left in between. The CDR3 loop spans 17 amino acids. Per the germline V gene, CDR1 is LNHDA and CDR2 is SQIVND (reference sequence). CDR3 amino acids: CASSITGSETFGGELFF. CDR3 nucleotides: TGTGCCAGTAGTATAACTGGGTCAGAGACCTTCGGGGGGGAGCTGTTTTTT. Drawing the rest from reference TRBV19 and TRBJ2-2, the complete variable domain is DGGITQSPKYLFRKEGQNVTLSCEQNLNHDAMYWYRQDPGQGLRLIYYSQIVNDFQKGDIAEGYSVSREKKESFPLTVTSAQKNPTAFYLCASSITGSETFGGELFFGEGSRLTVL.

About this clone: The conserved phenylalanine or tryptophan normally closing the CDR3 is absent here, so this likely arose from a read error. This rearrangement joins TRBV6-1 to TRBJ1-5; D is unclear. Trimming stripped 11 bases from V and 7 bases from J, with 21 bases between. Germline CDR1 MNHNS, CDR2 SASEGT. The CDR3 has 14 residues. The CDR3 sequence: CAASTTGFGQPQHL. The CDR3 DNA follows: TGTGCCGCCAGCACTACCGGGTTTGGGCAGCCCCAGCATTTA.